Described below is a single T cell receptor beta chain sequence and its context. What it binds is not known. This specimen belongs to a study of T cells expressing NK-cell markers. Study-level information: Researchers got TCR beta repertoires out of sorted CD3+CD56+NKG2C+, CD3+CD56+NKG2C- and CD3+CD56-NKG2C+ T cells.

TCRdb reanalyzed the 5' RACE reads and collapses them to one entry per CDR3 protein, without DNA. The sample has 300,000 to 450,000 distinct CDR3 sequences. The CDR3 is 15 amino acids. Study observations and caveats: There were a handful of donors in whom these clonotypes also led the CD3+CD56-NKG2C+ fraction. As a fraction of CD8+ T cells, dominant NKG2C+ clonotypes reached about 1.0-7.5% in a handful of donors.

The sequence derives from a man aged 18 to 69 in good health. The chain links TRBV12-3 or TRBV12-4 to TRBJ1-6; there is no DNA to check the TCRdb D call of TRBD1. The sample comprised blood T cells: a sorted CD56 or NKG2C T cell subset, CD4+ or CD8+ T cells, or bulk PBMC T cells (not recorded which). The CDR3 region is CASSQGNPYNSPLHF.